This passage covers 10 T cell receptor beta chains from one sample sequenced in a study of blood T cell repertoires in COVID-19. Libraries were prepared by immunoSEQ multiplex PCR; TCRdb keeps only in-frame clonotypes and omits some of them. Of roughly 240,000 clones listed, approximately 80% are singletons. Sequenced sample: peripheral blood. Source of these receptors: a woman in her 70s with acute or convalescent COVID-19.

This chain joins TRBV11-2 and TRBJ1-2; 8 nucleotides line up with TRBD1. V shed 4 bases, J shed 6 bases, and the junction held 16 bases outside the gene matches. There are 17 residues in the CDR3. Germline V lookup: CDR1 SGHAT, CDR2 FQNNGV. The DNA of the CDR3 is TGTGCCAGCAGCTCGTTAGTCCGCAGGGGGCCCGTAGATGGCTACACCTTC. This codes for CASSSLVRRGPVDGYTF.

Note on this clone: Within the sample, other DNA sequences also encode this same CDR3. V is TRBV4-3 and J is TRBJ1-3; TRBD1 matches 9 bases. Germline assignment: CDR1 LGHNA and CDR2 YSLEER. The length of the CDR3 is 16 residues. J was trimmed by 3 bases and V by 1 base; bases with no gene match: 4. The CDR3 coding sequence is TGCGCCAGCAGCCAAGTAACAGGGGGCGGTGGAAACACCATATATTTT. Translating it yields CASSQVTGGGGNTIYF.

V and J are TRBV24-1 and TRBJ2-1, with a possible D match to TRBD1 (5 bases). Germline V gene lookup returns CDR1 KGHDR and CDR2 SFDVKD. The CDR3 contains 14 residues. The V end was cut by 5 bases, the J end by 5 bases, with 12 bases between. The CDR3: CATSGEGAHNEQFF. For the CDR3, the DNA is TGTGCCACCAGTGGGGAAGGGGCCCACAATGAGCAGTTCTTC.

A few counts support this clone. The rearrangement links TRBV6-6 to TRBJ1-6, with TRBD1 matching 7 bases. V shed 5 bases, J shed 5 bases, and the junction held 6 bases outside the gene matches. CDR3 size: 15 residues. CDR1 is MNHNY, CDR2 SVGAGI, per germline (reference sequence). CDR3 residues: CASSPGQQNNSPLHF. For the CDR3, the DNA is TGTGCCAGCAGTCCGGGACAGCAGAATAATTCACCCCTCCACTTT.

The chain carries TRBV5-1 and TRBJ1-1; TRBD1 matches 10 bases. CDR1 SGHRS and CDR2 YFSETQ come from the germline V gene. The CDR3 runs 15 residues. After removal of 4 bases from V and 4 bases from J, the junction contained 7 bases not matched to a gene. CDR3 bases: TGCGCCAGCAGCAGGGGGACAGGGGTGGCCACTGAAGCTTTCTTT. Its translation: CASSRGTGVATEAFF.

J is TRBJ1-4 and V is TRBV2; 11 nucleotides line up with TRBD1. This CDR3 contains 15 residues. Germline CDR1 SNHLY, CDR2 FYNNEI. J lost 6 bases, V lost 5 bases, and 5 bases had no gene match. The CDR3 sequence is CASSSRDRGYEKLFF. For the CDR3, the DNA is TGTGCCAGCAGTAGCCGGGACAGGGGGTATGAAAAACTGTTTTTT.

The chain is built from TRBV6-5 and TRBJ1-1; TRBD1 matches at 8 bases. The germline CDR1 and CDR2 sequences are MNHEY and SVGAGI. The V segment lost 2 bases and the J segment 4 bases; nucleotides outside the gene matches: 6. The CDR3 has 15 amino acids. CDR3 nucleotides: TGTGCCAGCAGTTACATACAGGGGGTGAGCACTGAAGCTTTCTTT. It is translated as CASSYIQGVSTEAFF.

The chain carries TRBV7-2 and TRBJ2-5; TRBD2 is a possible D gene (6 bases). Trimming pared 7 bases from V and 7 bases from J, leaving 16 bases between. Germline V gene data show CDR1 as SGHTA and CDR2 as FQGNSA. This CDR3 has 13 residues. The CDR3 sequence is CASTLGGSRTQYF. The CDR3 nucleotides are TGTGCCAGCACCCTTGGGGGGTCTCGGACCCAGTACTTC.

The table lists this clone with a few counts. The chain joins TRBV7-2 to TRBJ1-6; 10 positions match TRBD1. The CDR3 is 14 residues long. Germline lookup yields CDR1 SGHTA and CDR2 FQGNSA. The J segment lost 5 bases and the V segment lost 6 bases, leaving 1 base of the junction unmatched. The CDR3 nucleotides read TGTGCCAGCAGGGGACAGGGGAATAATTCACCCCTCCACTTT. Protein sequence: CASRGQGNNSPLHF.

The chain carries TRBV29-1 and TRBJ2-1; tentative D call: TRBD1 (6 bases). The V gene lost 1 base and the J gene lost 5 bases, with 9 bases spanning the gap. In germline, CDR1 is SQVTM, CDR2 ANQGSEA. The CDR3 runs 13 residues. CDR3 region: CSVEGQANNEQFF. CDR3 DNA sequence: TGCAGCGTTGAAGGACAGGCTAACAATGAGCAGTTCTTC.